These 15 T cell receptor beta chains were sequenced from one sample in a study of blood T cell repertoires in COVID-19. Using immunoSEQ multiplex PCR, the repertoire was profiled, and TCRdb retains in-frame clones only, with some absent. The repertoire has 300,000 to 350,000 clones, roughly 88% of them found once; the top ten carry roughly 2.8%. The material sequenced was peripheral blood. These receptors were collected from a woman aged 25 to 45 with COVID-19, enrolled during active disease.

This chain connects TRBV30 to TRBJ1-5; the D gene is possibly TRBD1 (5 bases). This CDR3 has 13 residues. From germline, CDR1 is GTSNPN and CDR2 SVGIG (reference sequence). The V end lost 5 bases, the J end lost 4 bases, and 12 bases lay between the germline ends. The CDR3 DNA reads as TGTGCCTGGGGACAAGGAGCGAATCAGCCCCAGCATTTT. It translates to CAWGQGANQPQHF.

This clone was seen a single time. This sequence joins TRBV27 and TRBJ2-7, with D perhaps TRBD2 (6 bases). V lost 1 base, J lost 1 base, and 11 bases lay in between. This CDR3 has 15 residues. Germline loops: CDR1 MNHEY, CDR2 SMNVEV (reference sequence). This CDR3 reads CASSLFGGESYEQYF. In nucleotides, the CDR3 is TGTGCCAGCAGTTTATTCGGGGGAGAATCCTACGAGCAGTACTTC.

The chain couples TRBV9 to TRBJ2-2, with 8 nucleotides matching TRBD2. From germline, CDR1 is SGDLS and CDR2 YYNGEE. CDR3 length: 16 residues. V shed 1 base, J shed 0 bases, and the junction held 2 bases outside the gene matches. CDR3 amino acids: CASSVRLATNTGELFF. CDR3 nucleotides: TGTGCCAGCAGCGTACGACTAGCGACGAACACCGGGGAGCTGTTTTTT.

V and J are TRBV3-1 (or the pseudogene TRBV3-2) and TRBJ2-2, with D possibly TRBD2 on 6 matching bases. The V and J ends lost 4 bases and 6 bases respectively, with 12 bases between them. Germline V gene data show CDR1 as LGHDT and CDR2 as YNNKEL (reference sequence). CDR3 length equals 14 residues. This CDR3 reads CASSRTSIAGELFF. The CDR3 region has the DNA TGTGCCAGCAGCCGAACTAGCATCGCCGGGGAGCTGTTTTTT.

This clone is a singleton in its sample. This chain connects TRBV19 to TRBJ1-1, with 11 bases matching TRBD1. CDR3 length equals 13 residues. The V and J ends lost 6 bases and 5 bases, in that order; junction bases with no gene match: 2. Germline CDR1 reads LNHDA; CDR2 reads SQIVND (reference sequence). As DNA, the CDR3 is TGTGCCAGTAGCCGGGACAGGGGGACTGAAGCTTTCTTT. Protein sequence: CASSRDRGTEAFF.

The CDR3 reads CASSETGNQPQHF. The CDR3 nucleotides read TGTGCCAGCAGTGAAACAGGTAATCAGCCCCAGCATTTT. This chain connects TRBV2 to TRBJ1-5; D might be TRBD1 (5 bases). The V and J ends lost 2 bases and 4 bases respectively, with 6 bases between them. Germline CDR1 and CDR2: SNHLY and FYNNEI. The CDR3 is 13 residues long.

V gene TRBV7-9 combines with J gene TRBJ2-1; a possible D gene is TRBD2 (6 bases). The CDR3 totals 12 residues. V lost 3 bases and J lost 6, with 6 bases in between. Germline CDR1 is SEHNR and CDR2 is FQNEAQ (reference sequence). Here the CDR3 DNA reads TGTGCCAGCAGCTTGACTAGCAATGAGCAGTTCTTC. Translated: CASSLTSNEQFF.

This chain connects TRBV6-2 or TRBV6-3 to TRBJ1-1, with TRBD1 matching over 8 bases. The CDR3 consists of 16 residues. Germline CDR1 is MNHEY and CDR2 is SVGEGT. The ends lost 5 bases at V and 6 bases at J; junction bases unmatched: 14. CDR3 sequence (DNA): TGTGCCAGCAGTCCGGACAGGGCCCGGAGCTACTCTGAAGCTTTCTTT. Translating gives CASSPDRARSYSEAFF.

The gene calls are TRBV28 and TRBJ2-2; D gene uncertain. Trimming took off 5 bases at V and 9 bases at J, with 7 bases between the two ends. Germline V lookup: CDR1 MDHEN, CDR2 SYDVKM. The CDR3 contains 11 residues. The CDR3 nucleotides read TGTGCCAGCAGTCCGTCCTGGGAGCTGTTTTTT. This codes for CASSPSWELFF.

The CDR3 reads CASSEAVASGNTIYF. The CDR3 DNA is TGTGCCAGCAGTGAAGCTGTGGCTTCTGGAAACACCATATATTTT. The chain has TRBV2 and TRBJ1-3; unclear D gene. The germline CDR1 and CDR2 sequences are SNHLY and FYNNEI. Trimming cost V 0 bases and J 1 base, with 7 bases left between them. The CDR3 has 15 residues.

This chain connects TRBV27 to TRBJ1-1, with 9 bases fitting TRBD1. The CDR3 covers 15 residues. V lost 5 bases, J lost 0 bases, and 4 bases stayed unmatched. Germline V lookup: CDR1 MNHEY, CDR2 SMNVEV (reference sequence). CDR3 sequence: CASSPRTGVNTEAFF. CDR3 nucleotides: TGTGCCAGCAGTCCCCGGACAGGGGTGAACACTGAAGCTTTCTTT.

This clone turned up a few times. The V call is TRBV2, the J call TRBJ2-7; D is perhaps TRBD2 (6 bases). Trimming cost V 5 bases and J 5 bases, with 16 bases left between them. Germline V gene data show CDR1 as SNHLY and CDR2 as FYNNEI. There are 14 residues in the CDR3. CDR3 bases: TGTGCCAGCAGTCCCGACGGGACTCGAAACGAGCAGTACTTC. Residues: CASSPDGTRNEQYF.

V gene TRBV24-1 combines with J gene TRBJ2-7, with 7 positions matching TRBD1. The junction had 12 bases not matched to a gene; V was cut back by 10 bases and J by 4 bases. The CDR3 consists of 14 residues. CDR1 is KGHDR, CDR2 SFDVKD, per germline. The CDR3 DNA follows: TGTGCCACGTCCGCCGGGACAGCGGTTTACGAGCAGTACTTC. Protein product: CATSAGTAVYEQYF.

This chain joins TRBV10-3 and TRBJ1-2; D ambiguous. V dropped 3 bases and J dropped 0 bases, with 11 bases sitting between them. This CDR3 has 15 residues. The V gene's germline CDR1 is ENHRY and CDR2 SYGVKD. The CDR3 protein is CAISDLEASNYGYTF. CDR3 nucleotides: TGTGCCATCAGTGATTTGGAGGCGTCTAACTATGGCTACACCTTC.

CDR3 residues: CASSLGQREGGEQYF. The CDR3 nucleotides are TGCGCCAGCAGCTTGGGGCAGCGGGAGGGCGGCGAGCAGTACTTC. This chain links TRBV5-1 with TRBJ2-7; 10 nucleotides match TRBD2. Trimming took 0 bases from V and 6 from J; bases not matched to a gene: 6. This CDR3 contains 15 residues. Per the germline V gene, CDR1 is SGHRS and CDR2 is YFSETQ.